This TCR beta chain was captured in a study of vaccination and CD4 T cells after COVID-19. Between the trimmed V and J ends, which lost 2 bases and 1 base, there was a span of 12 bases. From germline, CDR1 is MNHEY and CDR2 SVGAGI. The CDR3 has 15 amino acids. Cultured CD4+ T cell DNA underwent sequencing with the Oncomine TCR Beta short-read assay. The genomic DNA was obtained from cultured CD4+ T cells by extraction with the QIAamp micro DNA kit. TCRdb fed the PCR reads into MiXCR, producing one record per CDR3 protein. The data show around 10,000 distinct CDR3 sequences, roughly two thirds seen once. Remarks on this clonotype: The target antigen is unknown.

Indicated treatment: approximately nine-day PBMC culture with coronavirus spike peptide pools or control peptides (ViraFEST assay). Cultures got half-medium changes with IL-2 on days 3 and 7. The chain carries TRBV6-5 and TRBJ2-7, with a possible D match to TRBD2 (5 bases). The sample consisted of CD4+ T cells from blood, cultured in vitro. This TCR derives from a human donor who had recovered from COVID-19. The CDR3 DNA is TGTGCCAGCAGTTACCGAGGGCGGAGATCCTACGAGCAGTACTTC. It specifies CASSYRGRRSYEQYF.